The rows below give T cell receptor beta chains drawn from one sample of a study of blood T cell repertoires in COVID-19. The assay was immunoSEQ multiplex PCR, and TCRdb's table has in-frame clones only and misses some. The sample contains around 260,000 clones, approximately 89% of which appear only once. The specimen was peripheral blood. The receptors here all came from a woman aged 45-65 years with acute or convalescent COVID-19. The conserved cysteine and the conserved F or W are not part of the CDR3 here.

TRBV2,TRBJ1-3,ASSARQAGDTIY
TRBV25-1,TRBJ2-5,ASSFSSVQTQY
TRBV7-9,TRBJ2-7,ASSLGAAREY
TRBV2,TRBJ1-5,ASSAQGLLSNQPQH
TRBV19,TRBJ2-1,ASSSSGRKDNEQF
TRBV19,TRBJ2-2,ASSITSGGTGELF
TRBV6-2/TRBV6-3,TRBJ2-7,ASSSGRAGEQY
TRBV3-1/TRBV3-2,TRBJ2-3,ASSQGALAGGVTDTQY
TRBV6-5,TRBJ1-2,ASTGQLLVYGYT
TRBV7-6,TRBJ2-6,ASSSGQGSSGANVLT
TRBV15,TRBJ2-7,ATSLAGGTYEQY
TRBV5-1,TRBJ2-2,ASSLTPERTGELF
TRBV7-9,TRBJ1-2,ASSLEWEGPSGYT
TRBV5-1,TRBJ1-1,ASSLDQGTEAF
TRBV21-1,TRBJ1-4,ASSKSRGTNEKLF
TRBV15,TRBJ2-3,ATSGGGGTPDTQY
TRBV5-1,TRBJ1-1,ASTQDGKDTEAF
TRBV30,TRBJ1-5,AWIAGQGGNQPQH
TRBV5-1,TRBJ2-3,ASSLAPGQGTDTQY
TRBV20-1,TRBJ2-5,SASQAGGRETQY